This TCR beta chain emerged from a study of shared clonotypes between healthy human individuals. Germline values: CDR1 MNHNS, CDR2 SASEGT. After removal of 5 bases from V and 7 bases from J, the junction contained 13 bases not matched to a gene. The CDR3 totals 15 residues. Clones were sequenced by immunoSEQ multiplex PCR, and TCRdb holds only the in-frame ones, with some missing. This sample has approximately 940,000 clones, with approximately 80% found just once. The clonotype originates from a young man in good health. The sample consisted of memory CD4+ T cells sorted from blood. Subset reported: CD45RA-negative fraction. This chain connects TRBV6-1 to TRBJ2-7, with 8 bases aligning to TRBD1. The CDR3 DNA follows: TGTGCCAGCAGTATACGAGGACAGGGCCCTGATGAGCAGTACTTC. It encodes CASSIRGQGPDEQYF.